This entry features one T cell receptor (beta chain) sequence. Its antigen is currently not known. Base-call qualities are not available, and no considerably larger clone is one nucleotide away. Receptor amplification or capture employed RT-PCR. For sequencing, an Illumina HiSeq 2500 was employed. TCRdb reprocessed the public reads (quality trimming at Q25 with fastp, clone calling with MiXCR) and kept in-frame beta chains. When rows share a CDR3 protein, they turn into one entry using the most common DNA and genes. This sample lists 9,500 to 11,000 distinct CDR3 sequences; over 60% were detected once. The ten top clones hold less than 8.5% of the sample. Cut back by 1 base and 4 bases, the V and J ends lie 16 bases apart. From its cysteine to its phenylalanine, the CDR3 spans 16 amino acids. Only CDR3 DNA is held: 48 bases, read in frame from base 1. CDR1 is given as MNHEY and CDR2 as SVGAGI, both from the germline V gene.

The sample belongs to a study of yellow fever vaccine responses in identical twins (dated by TCRdb to between 2017 and 2018). With regard to the full study: In the study, vaccine-responding T cell clones were precisely tracked in identical twins. General findings and caveats noted by the study authors: The authors reported that the T cell response to vaccination in identical twins appeared partly convergent and partly personalized.

This clonotype originated in a woman between 18 and 29 years old who received the yellow fever vaccine. Donor details come from another sample of the same person, matched by shared clones. The material was T cells from blood (PBMCs), unsorted or a sorted subset (not recorded which), obtained before or after yellow fever vaccination (not recorded which). The sequence is built from TRBV6-5 and TRBJ1-2; a tentative D match to TRBD1 spans 6 bases. The nucleotide sequence reads TGTGCCAGCAGTTACTGGGGGGGCCGGCCCCCCTATGGCTACACCTTC. Translation gives CASSYWGGRPPYGYTF.